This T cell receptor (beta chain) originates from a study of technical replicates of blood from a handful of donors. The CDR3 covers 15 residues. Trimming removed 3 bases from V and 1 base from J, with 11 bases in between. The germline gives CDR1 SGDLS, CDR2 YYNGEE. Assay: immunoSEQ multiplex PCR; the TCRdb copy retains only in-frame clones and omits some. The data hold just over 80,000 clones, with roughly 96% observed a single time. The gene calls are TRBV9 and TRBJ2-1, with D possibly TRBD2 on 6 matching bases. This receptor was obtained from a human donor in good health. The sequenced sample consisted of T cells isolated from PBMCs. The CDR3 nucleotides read TGTGCCAGCAGCGCGCGGGACGGATCCTACAATGAGCAGTTCTTC. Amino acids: CASSARDGSYNEQFF.